A selection of T cell receptor beta chains follows, all from one sample in a study of T cells in Graves' hyperthyroidism and ophthalmopathy. TCRdb reanalysed the multiplex PCR reads using MiXCR and keeps one entry per CDR3 protein. The table lists about 350,000 distinct CDR3 sequences, 18% of them singletons. The sequenced sample consisted of blood. These receptors were collected from a middle-aged woman with Graves' ophthalmopathy. CDR3s include the opening cysteine and the closing phenylalanine or tryptophan. Fields, in order: D gene, clone size, J gene, V gene, CDR3 protein, CDR3 DNA. D genes are given only for firm matches. Clone size is shown for a subset of rows, as once, few, many or a class of expanded clone.

D gene: NA; clone size: NA; J gene: TRBJ2-2; V gene: TRBV30; CDR3 protein: CAEGPRGSGELFF; CDR3 DNA: TGTGCCGAGGGACCTCGGGGGTCCGGGGAGCTGTTTTTT
D gene: TRBD1; clone size: NA; J gene: TRBJ1-1; V gene: TRBV6-1; CDR3 protein: CASRARQGQANTEAFF; CDR3 DNA: TGTGCCAGCAGGGCCAGACAGGGGCAGGCGAACACTGAAGCTTTCTTT
D gene: TRBD1; clone size: many; J gene: TRBJ1-1; V gene: TRBV19; CDR3 protein: CASSFRDRVEAFF; CDR3 DNA: TGTGCCAGTAGTTTCCGGGACAGGGTTGAAGCTTTCTTT
D gene: TRBD1; clone size: many; J gene: TRBJ2-7; V gene: TRBV6-1; CDR3 protein: CATHGDRGEYF; CDR3 DNA: TGTGCCACCCACGGGGACAGGGGAGAGTACTTC
D gene: NA; clone size: many; J gene: TRBJ1-6; V gene: TRBV11-2; CDR3 protein: CASSPLQGGSPLHF; CDR3 DNA: TGTGCCAGCAGCCCTTTACAGGGAGGATCACCCCTCCACTTT
D gene: NA; clone size: many; J gene: TRBJ1-5; V gene: TRBV12-5; CDR3 protein: CASGLIGSNQPQHF; CDR3 DNA: TGTGCTAGTGGTTTGATTGGTAGCAATCAGCCCCAGCATTTT
D gene: TRBD2; clone size: NA; J gene: TRBJ2-1; V gene: TRBV10-3; CDR3 protein: CAIRASGNRYNEQFF; CDR3 DNA: TGTGCCATCAGGGCTAGCGGGAATAGGTACAATGAGCAGTTCTTC
D gene: NA; clone size: many; J gene: TRBJ1-5; V gene: TRBV7-9; CDR3 protein: CASSLDTGQPQHF; CDR3 DNA: TGTGCCAGCAGTTTGGACACAGGGCAGCCCCAGCATTTT
D gene: TRBD1; clone size: many; J gene: TRBJ2-6; V gene: TRBV28; CDR3 protein: CASSPTGSRANVLTF; CDR3 DNA: TGTGCCAGCAGTCCGACAGGGTCACGGGCCAACGTCCTGACTTTC
D gene: NA; clone size: NA; J gene: TRBJ1-1; V gene: TRBV5-1; CDR3 protein: CASSLGGGWNWKSEAFF; CDR3 DNA: TGCGCCAGCAGCTTGGGCGGAGGATGGAATTGGAAGTCTGAAGCTTTCTTT
D gene: TRBD2; clone size: many; J gene: TRBJ2-2; V gene: TRBV12-3/TRBV12-4; CDR3 protein: CASSSSGTSGSAGELFF; CDR3 DNA: TGTGCCAGCAGTTCATCCGGGACTAGCGGGAGCGCCGGGGAGCTGTTTTTT
D gene: TRBD1; clone size: many; J gene: TRBJ1-2; V gene: TRBV10-3; CDR3 protein: CAIRETGSDYGYTF; CDR3 DNA: TGTGCCATCAGGGAGACAGGGTCGGACTATGGCTACACCTTC
D gene: NA; clone size: many; J gene: TRBJ1-5; V gene: TRBV5-1; CDR3 protein: CASSLDGGVHQPQHF; CDR3 DNA: TGCGCCAGCAGCTTGGACGGTGGGGTCCATCAGCCCCAGCATTTT
D gene: NA; clone size: many; J gene: TRBJ2-2; V gene: TRBV30; CDR3 protein: CAWSVFSLDTGELFF; CDR3 DNA: TGTGCCTGGAGTGTGTTTAGCTTAGACACCGGGGAGCTGTTTTTT
D gene: TRBD1; clone size: many; J gene: TRBJ2-7; V gene: TRBV2; CDR3 protein: CASKGQVNEQYF; CDR3 DNA: TGTGCCAGCAAAGGACAGGTGAACGAGCAGTACTTC
D gene: TRBD2; clone size: many; J gene: TRBJ2-2; V gene: TRBV12-3/TRBV12-4; CDR3 protein: CASSGAGVAGELFF; CDR3 DNA: TGTGCCAGCAGTGGGGCGGGAGTTGCCGGGGAGCTGTTTTTT
D gene: NA; clone size: many; J gene: TRBJ1-2; V gene: TRBV20-1; CDR3 protein: CSVGLYGYTF; CDR3 DNA: TGCAGTGTGGGGCTCTATGGCTACACCTTC
D gene: TRBD1; clone size: many; J gene: TRBJ1-1; V gene: TRBV6-5; CDR3 protein: CASSSGTGGVHAEAFF; CDR3 DNA: TGTGCCAGCAGTTCCGGGACAGGGGGCGTTCATGCTGAAGCTTTCTTT
D gene: TRBD1; clone size: many; J gene: TRBJ1-5; V gene: TRBV20-1; CDR3 protein: CSASGTALGPQHF; CDR3 DNA: TGCAGTGCTTCCGGGACAGCGTTAGGACCCCAGCATTTT
D gene: TRBD2; clone size: many; J gene: TRBJ2-2; V gene: TRBV12-3/TRBV12-4; CDR3 protein: CASSLGLAGTTGELFF; CDR3 DNA: TGTGCCAGCAGTTTAGGTCTAGCGGGGACTACCGGGGAGCTGTTTTTT
D gene: NA; clone size: NA; J gene: TRBJ2-7; V gene: TRBV6-5; CDR3 protein: CASSYSSGAYEQYF; CDR3 DNA: TGTGCCAGCAGTTACTCGTCCGGCGCCTACGAGCAGTACTTC
D gene: TRBD2; clone size: NA; J gene: TRBJ2-7; V gene: TRBV11-2; CDR3 protein: CASSLWTSGSLNEQYF; CDR3 DNA: TGTGCCAGCAGCTTATGGACTAGCGGGAGCCTCAACGAGCAGTACTTC
D gene: NA; clone size: many; J gene: TRBJ1-1; V gene: TRBV30; CDR3 protein: CAWSVPNTEAFF; CDR3 DNA: TGTGCCTGGAGTGTACCCAACACTGAAGCTTTCTTT
D gene: NA; clone size: few; J gene: TRBJ1-5; V gene: TRBV28; CDR3 protein: CASTKRRANQPQHF; CDR3 DNA: TGTGCCAGCACCAAACGCCGGGCCAATCAGCCCCAGCATTTT
D gene: NA; clone size: NA; J gene: TRBJ2-5; V gene: TRBV7-2; CDR3 protein: CASSLGPGPQETQYF; CDR3 DNA: TGTGCCAGCAGCTTAGGCCCAGGTCCTCAAGAGACCCAGTACTTC
D gene: NA; clone size: many; J gene: TRBJ1-3; V gene: TRBV25-1; CDR3 protein: CASSDVWRAIYF; CDR3 DNA: TGTGCCAGCAGTGACGTGTGGCGCGCCATATATTTT